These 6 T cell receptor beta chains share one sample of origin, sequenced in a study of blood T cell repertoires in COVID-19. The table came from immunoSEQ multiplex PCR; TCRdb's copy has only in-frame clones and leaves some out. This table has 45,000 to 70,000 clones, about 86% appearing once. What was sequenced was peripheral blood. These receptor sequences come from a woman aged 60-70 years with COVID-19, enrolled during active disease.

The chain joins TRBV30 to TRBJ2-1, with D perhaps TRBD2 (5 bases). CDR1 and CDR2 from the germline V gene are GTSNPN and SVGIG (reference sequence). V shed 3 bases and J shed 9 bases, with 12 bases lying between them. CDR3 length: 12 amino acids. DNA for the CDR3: TGTGCCTGGAGGACCCCCCGGGGTGAGCAGTTCTTC. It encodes CAWRTPRGEQFF.

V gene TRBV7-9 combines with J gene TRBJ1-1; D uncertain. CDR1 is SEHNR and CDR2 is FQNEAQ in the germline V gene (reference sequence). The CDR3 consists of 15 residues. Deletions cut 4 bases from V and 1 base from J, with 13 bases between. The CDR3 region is CASSSPEAANTEAFF. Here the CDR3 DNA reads TGTGCCAGCAGCTCCCCCGAGGCGGCGAACACTGAAGCTTTCTTT.

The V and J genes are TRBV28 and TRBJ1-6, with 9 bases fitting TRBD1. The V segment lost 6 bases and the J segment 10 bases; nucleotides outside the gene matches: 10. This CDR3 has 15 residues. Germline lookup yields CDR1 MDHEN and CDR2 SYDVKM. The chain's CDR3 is CASSPGDRGTSPLHF. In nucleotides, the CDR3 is TGTGCCAGCAGCCCAGGAGACAGGGGGACCTCACCCCTCCACTTT.

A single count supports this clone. CDR3 coding DNA: TGTGCCAGCAGTCCCCCGAGGAGGCAGCCCCAGCATTTT. It yields the protein CASSPPRRQPQHF. The genes are TRBV28 and TRBJ1-5, with D hard to call. The germline V gene has CDR1 MDHEN and CDR2 SYDVKM. The V end lost 5 bases, the J end lost 7 bases, and 12 bases lay between the germline ends. The CDR3 has 13 amino acids.

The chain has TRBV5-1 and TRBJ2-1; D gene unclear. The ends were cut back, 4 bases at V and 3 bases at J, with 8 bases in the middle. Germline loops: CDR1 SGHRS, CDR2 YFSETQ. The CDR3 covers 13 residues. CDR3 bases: TGCGCCAGCAGCATGTCTAGCTACAATGAGCAGTTCTTC. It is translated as CASSMSSYNEQFF.

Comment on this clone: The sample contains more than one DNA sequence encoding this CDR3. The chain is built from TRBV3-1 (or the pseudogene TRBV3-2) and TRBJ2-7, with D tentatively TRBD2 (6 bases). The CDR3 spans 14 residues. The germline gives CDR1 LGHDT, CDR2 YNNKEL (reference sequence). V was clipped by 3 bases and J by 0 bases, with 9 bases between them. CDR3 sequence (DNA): TGTGCCAGCAGCCACCTAGCGAACTCCTACGAGCAGTACTTC. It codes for CASSHLANSYEQYF.